A selection of T cell receptor beta chains follows, all from one sample in a study of T cell repertoires in cytomegalovirus infection. TCRdb analysed the reads with MiXCR anew, one entry per CDR3 protein. The sample consists of roughly 230,000 distinct CDR3 sequences, 5% to 8.5% of them appearing once. The sequencing input was PBMCs. The receptors were sampled from a human donor in good health (CMV status not recorded). Some clones in this sample may be carry-over from other donors' samples. Both conserved end residues are trimmed from each CDR3. Fields, in order: CDR3 protein, J gene, V gene.

CDR3aa: ASTTDRATNEKLF
j_gene: TRBJ1-4
v_gene: TRBV6-2/TRBV6-3

CDR3aa: ASSERFYEQY
j_gene: TRBJ2-7
v_gene: TRBV2

CDR3aa: SVLTETGTGANVLT
j_gene: TRBJ2-6
v_gene: TRBV29-1

CDR3aa: ASSLVDGIETQY
j_gene: TRBJ2-5
v_gene: TRBV7-2

CDR3aa: ASSEALGRSPSEQF
j_gene: TRBJ2-1
v_gene: TRBV2

CDR3aa: AISEDRGEQY
j_gene: TRBJ2-7
v_gene: TRBV10-3

CDR3aa: ASTRARVGTEAF
j_gene: TRBJ1-1
v_gene: TRBV6-5

CDR3aa: ASSFTNSGYT
j_gene: TRBJ1-2
v_gene: TRBV7-2

CDR3aa: ASSHSGALGEQY
j_gene: TRBJ2-7
v_gene: TRBV13

CDR3aa: ASSSHRDKAF
j_gene: TRBJ1-1
v_gene: TRBV7-6

CDR3aa: ASSGGGWGETQY
j_gene: TRBJ2-5
v_gene: TRBV7-3

CDR3aa: ATSRDVTGRSGADTQY
j_gene: TRBJ2-3
v_gene: TRBV15

CDR3aa: SESSGGSNTGELF
j_gene: TRBJ2-2
v_gene: TRBV29-1

CDR3aa: ASSFAGAGNTIY
j_gene: TRBJ1-3
v_gene: TRBV7-9

CDR3aa: SAGTGIYEQY
j_gene: TRBJ2-7
v_gene: TRBV29-1

CDR3aa: ASSQEVRGKLNTEAF
j_gene: TRBJ1-1
v_gene: TRBV4-2

CDR3aa: ASSSFAGELF
j_gene: TRBJ2-2
v_gene: TRBV5-4

CDR3aa: ASSLEARGVETQY
j_gene: TRBJ2-5
v_gene: TRBV7-8

CDR3aa: AISESAAGVNEQF
j_gene: TRBJ2-1
v_gene: TRBV10-3

CDR3aa: ASSRDSLYEQY
j_gene: TRBJ2-7
v_gene: TRBV6-2/TRBV6-3

CDR3aa: ASSLRDPGELF
j_gene: TRBJ2-2
v_gene: TRBV28

CDR3aa: ASSRGGQKGYT
j_gene: TRBJ1-2
v_gene: TRBV7-2

CDR3aa: ASSQVSSNRVNSPLH
j_gene: TRBJ1-6
v_gene: TRBV4-2

CDR3aa: ASSLVDPAKNIQY
j_gene: TRBJ2-4
v_gene: TRBV7-9

CDR3aa: ASKTGAINGDTQY
j_gene: TRBJ2-3
v_gene: TRBV12-3/TRBV12-4

CDR3aa: SARFFAAGKYNEQF
j_gene: TRBJ2-1
v_gene: TRBV20-1

CDR3aa: ASSLGLGEAGNTIY
j_gene: TRBJ1-3
v_gene: TRBV7-9

CDR3aa: ASSVGGPDSPLH
j_gene: TRBJ1-6
v_gene: TRBV9

CDR3aa: SARGVGQENTEAF
j_gene: TRBJ1-1
v_gene: TRBV20-1

CDR3aa: SAPARGQETQY
j_gene: TRBJ2-5
v_gene: TRBV29-1

CDR3aa: ASSSAGGGFNEQF
j_gene: TRBJ2-1
v_gene: TRBV7-3

CDR3aa: ASSLRAGGAYLSYGYT
j_gene: TRBJ1-2
v_gene: TRBV2

CDR3aa: ASSTKPNTEAF
j_gene: TRBJ1-1
v_gene: TRBV14

CDR3aa: ASGADRGLDEQF
j_gene: TRBJ2-1
v_gene: TRBV6-2/TRBV6-3

CDR3aa: ASSPGTSVYEQY
j_gene: TRBJ2-7
v_gene: TRBV28

CDR3aa: ASSQDPRTGETQY
j_gene: TRBJ2-5
v_gene: TRBV3-1

CDR3aa: AITKTGENTEAF
j_gene: TRBJ1-1
v_gene: TRBV10-3

CDR3aa: ASSYTGGNTEAF
j_gene: TRBJ1-1
v_gene: TRBV7-2

CDR3aa: ASSSSFWGETEAF
j_gene: TRBJ1-1
v_gene: TRBV18

CDR3aa: ASSLGGAVGGYT
j_gene: TRBJ1-2
v_gene: TRBV13

CDR3aa: AGGGGLAYEQY
j_gene: TRBJ2-7
v_gene: TRBV27

CDR3aa: ASSLQGGGTGNSPLH
j_gene: TRBJ1-6
v_gene: TRBV28

CDR3aa: SAREQGGSTEAF
j_gene: TRBJ1-1
v_gene: TRBV20-1

CDR3aa: SVVGELYGYT
j_gene: TRBJ1-2
v_gene: TRBV29-1

CDR3aa: ASSPLQRIMNTEAF
j_gene: TRBJ1-1
v_gene: TRBV12-3/TRBV12-4

CDR3aa: SVGGALNGYT
j_gene: TRBJ1-2
v_gene: TRBV29-1

CDR3aa: ASSYSPSGSDNEQF
j_gene: TRBJ2-1
v_gene: TRBV6-2/TRBV6-3

CDR3aa: AARRSGEGDNEQF
j_gene: TRBJ2-1
v_gene: TRBV5-4

CDR3aa: AIQVGSISHTEAF
j_gene: TRBJ1-1
v_gene: TRBV2

CDR3aa: ASSYLFRDINSREQY
j_gene: TRBJ2-7
v_gene: TRBV6-6

CDR3aa: ASSLEQGDQPQH
j_gene: TRBJ1-5
v_gene: TRBV28

CDR3aa: APSLAKNIQY
j_gene: TRBJ2-4
v_gene: TRBV12-3/TRBV12-4

CDR3aa: ASSYSFGTVNNYGYT
j_gene: TRBJ1-2
v_gene: TRBV6-2/TRBV6-3

CDR3aa: ASSYLPYEQY
j_gene: TRBJ2-7
v_gene: TRBV6-2/TRBV6-3

CDR3aa: SARPIQGSSYEQY
j_gene: TRBJ2-7
v_gene: TRBV20-1

CDR3aa: ASSLIVGTSNTEAF
j_gene: TRBJ1-1
v_gene: TRBV19

CDR3aa: ASRAIGTSGGRQF
j_gene: TRBJ2-1
v_gene: TRBV2

CDR3aa: SARVRVGWDTEAF
j_gene: TRBJ1-1
v_gene: TRBV20-1